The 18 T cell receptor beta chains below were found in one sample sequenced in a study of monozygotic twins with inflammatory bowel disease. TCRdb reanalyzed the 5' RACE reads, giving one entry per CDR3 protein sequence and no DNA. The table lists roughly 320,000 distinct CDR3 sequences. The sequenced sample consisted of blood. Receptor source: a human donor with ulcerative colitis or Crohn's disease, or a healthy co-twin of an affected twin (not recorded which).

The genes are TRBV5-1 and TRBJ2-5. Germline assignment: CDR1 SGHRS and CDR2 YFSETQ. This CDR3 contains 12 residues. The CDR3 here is CASSLNSETQYF.

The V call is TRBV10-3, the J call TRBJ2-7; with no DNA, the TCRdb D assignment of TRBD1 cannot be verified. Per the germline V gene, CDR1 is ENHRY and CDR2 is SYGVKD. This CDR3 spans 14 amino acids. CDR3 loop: CAIRRRDTDYEQYF.

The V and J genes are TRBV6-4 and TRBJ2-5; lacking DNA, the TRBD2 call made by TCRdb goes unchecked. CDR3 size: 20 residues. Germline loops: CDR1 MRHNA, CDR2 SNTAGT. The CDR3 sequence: CASSDGKSLAGPWGEETQYF.

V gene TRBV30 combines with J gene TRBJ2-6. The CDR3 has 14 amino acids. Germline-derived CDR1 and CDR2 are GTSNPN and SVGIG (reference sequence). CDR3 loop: CAWSWLSGANVLTF. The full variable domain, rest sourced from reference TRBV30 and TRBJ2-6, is SQTIHQWPATLVQPVGSPLSLECTVEGTSNPNLYWYRQAAGRGLQLLFYSVGIGQISSEVPQNLSASRPQDRQFILSSKKLLLSDSGFYLCAWSWLSGANVLTFGAGSRLTVL.

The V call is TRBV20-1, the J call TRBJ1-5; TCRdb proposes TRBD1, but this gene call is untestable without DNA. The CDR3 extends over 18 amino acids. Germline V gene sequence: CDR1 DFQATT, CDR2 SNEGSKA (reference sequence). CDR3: CSATTGTGGLGGNQPQHF.

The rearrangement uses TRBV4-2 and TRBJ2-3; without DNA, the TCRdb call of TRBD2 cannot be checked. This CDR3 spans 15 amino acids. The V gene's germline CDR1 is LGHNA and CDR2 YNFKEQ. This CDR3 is CASSPGAGYTDTQYF.

The CDR3 region is CASRVGFNEQFF. V usage is TRBV19 and J usage is TRBJ2-1. There are 12 residues in the CDR3. In germline, CDR1 is LNHDA, CDR2 SQIVND (reference sequence).

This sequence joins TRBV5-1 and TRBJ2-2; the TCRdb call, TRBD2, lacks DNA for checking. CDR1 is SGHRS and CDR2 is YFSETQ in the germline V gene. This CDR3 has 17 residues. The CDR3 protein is CASSLLAGGSNTGELFF. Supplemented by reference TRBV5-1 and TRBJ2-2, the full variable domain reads KAGVTQTPRYLIKTRGQQVTLSCSPISGHRSVSWYQQTPGQGLQFLFEYFSETQRNKGNFPGRFSGRQFSNSRSEMNVSTLELGDSALYLCASSLLAGGSNTGELFFGEGSRLTVL.

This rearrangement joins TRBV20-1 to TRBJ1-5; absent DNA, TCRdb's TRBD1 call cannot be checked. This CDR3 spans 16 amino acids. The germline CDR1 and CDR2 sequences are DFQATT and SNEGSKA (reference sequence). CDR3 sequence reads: CSARDPTGSVNQPQHF.

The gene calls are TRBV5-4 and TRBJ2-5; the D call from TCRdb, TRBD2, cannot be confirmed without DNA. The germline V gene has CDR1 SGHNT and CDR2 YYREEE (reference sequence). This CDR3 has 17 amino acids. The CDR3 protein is CASTFGGTSGIWGAQYF.

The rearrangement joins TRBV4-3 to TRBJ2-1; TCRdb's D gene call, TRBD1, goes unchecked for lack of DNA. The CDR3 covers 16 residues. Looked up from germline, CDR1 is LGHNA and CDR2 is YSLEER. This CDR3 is CASSQDDTGGVNEHFF.

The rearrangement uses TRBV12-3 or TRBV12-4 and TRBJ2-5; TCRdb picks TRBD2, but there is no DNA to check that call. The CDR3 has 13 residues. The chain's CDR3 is CATGGLVWGTQYF.

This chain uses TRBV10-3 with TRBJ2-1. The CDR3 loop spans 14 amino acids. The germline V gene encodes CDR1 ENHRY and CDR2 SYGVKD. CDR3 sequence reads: CAINSNRGHNEQFF.

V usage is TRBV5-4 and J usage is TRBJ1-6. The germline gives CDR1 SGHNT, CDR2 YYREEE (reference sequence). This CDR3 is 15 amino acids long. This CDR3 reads CASSLDSPLISPLHF.

The CDR3 here is CASSQSGELSYEQYF. The V and J genes are TRBV4-3 and TRBJ2-7; the D gene TCRdb calls, TRBD2, cannot be checked with no DNA. Germline-derived CDR1 and CDR2 are LGHNA and YSLEER. The CDR3 loop spans 15 amino acids.

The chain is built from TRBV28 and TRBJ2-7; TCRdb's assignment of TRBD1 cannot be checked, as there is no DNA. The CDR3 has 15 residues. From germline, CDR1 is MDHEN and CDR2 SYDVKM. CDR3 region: CASSLGFRGAYEQYF.

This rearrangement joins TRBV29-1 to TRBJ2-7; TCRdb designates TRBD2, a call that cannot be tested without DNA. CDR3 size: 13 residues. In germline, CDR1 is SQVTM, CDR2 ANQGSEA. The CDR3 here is CSAIGTYTYEQYF.

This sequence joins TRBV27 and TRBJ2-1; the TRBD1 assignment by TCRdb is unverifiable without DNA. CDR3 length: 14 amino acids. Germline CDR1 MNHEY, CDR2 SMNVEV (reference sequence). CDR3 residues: CASTPGGSYNEQFF.